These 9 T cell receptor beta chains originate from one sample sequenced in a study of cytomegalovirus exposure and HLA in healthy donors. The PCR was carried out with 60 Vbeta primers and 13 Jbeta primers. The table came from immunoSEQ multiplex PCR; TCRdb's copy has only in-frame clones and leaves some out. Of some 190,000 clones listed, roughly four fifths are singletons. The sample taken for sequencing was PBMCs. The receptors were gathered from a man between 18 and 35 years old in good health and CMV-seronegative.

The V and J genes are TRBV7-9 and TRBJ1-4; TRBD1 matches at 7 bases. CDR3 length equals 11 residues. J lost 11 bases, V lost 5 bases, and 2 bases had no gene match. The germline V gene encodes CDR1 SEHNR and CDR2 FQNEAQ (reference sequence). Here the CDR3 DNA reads TGTGCCAGCAGCGCAGGGGGGAAACTGTTTTTT. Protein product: CASSAGGKLFF.

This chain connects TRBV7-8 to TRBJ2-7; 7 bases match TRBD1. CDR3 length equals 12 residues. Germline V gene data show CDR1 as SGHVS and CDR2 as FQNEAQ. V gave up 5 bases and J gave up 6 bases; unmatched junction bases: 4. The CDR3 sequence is CASSHGDSEQYF. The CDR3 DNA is TGTGCCAGCAGCCACGGGGACAGCGAGCAGTACTTC. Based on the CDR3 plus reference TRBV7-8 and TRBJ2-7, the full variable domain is GAGVSQSPRYKVAKRGQDVALRCDPISGHVSLFWYQQALGQGPEFLTYFQNEAQLDKSGLPSDRFFAERPEGSVSTLKIQRTQQEDSAVYLCASSHGDSEQYFGPGTRLTVT.

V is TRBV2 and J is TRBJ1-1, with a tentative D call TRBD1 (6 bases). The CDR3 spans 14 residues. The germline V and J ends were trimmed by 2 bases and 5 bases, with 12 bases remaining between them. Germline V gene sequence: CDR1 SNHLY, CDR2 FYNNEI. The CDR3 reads CASSEQGTGTEAFF. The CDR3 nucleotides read TGTGCCAGCAGTGAACAGGGGACGGGAACTGAAGCTTTCTTT.

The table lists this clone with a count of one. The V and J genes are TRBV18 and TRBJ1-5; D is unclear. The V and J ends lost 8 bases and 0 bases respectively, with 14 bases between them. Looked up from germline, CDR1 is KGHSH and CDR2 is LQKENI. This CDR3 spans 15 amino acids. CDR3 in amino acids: CASPGCGDSNQPQHF. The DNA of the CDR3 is TGTGCCAGCCCAGGTTGCGGGGATAGCAATCAGCCCCAGCATTTT. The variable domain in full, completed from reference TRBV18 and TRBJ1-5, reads NAGVMQNPRHLVRRRGQEARLRCSPMKGHSHVYWYRQLPEEGLKFMVYLQKENIIDESGMPKERFSAEFPKEGPSILRIQQVVRGDSAAYFCASPGCGDSNQPQHFGDGTRLSIL.

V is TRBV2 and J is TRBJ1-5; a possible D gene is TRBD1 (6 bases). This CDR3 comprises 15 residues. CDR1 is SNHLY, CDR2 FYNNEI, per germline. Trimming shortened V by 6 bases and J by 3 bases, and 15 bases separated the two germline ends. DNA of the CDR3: TGTGCCAGCAGAGGTTACGGGACATCCAATCAGCCCCAGCATTTT. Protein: CASRGYGTSNQPQHF.

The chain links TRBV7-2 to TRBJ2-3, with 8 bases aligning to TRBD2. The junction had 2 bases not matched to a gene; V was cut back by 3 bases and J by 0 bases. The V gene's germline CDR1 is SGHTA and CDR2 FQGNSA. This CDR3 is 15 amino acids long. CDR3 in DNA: TGTGCCAGCAGCTTTTTAGCGGGAAGCACAGATACGCAGTATTTT. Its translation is CASSFLAGSTDTQYF.

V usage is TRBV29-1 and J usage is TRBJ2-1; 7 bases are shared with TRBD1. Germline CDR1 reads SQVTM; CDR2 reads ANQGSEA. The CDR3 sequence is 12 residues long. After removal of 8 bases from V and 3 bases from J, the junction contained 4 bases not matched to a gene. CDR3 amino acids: CSSRDSYNEQFF. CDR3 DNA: TGCAGCTCCCGGGACAGCTACAATGAGCAGTTCTTC.

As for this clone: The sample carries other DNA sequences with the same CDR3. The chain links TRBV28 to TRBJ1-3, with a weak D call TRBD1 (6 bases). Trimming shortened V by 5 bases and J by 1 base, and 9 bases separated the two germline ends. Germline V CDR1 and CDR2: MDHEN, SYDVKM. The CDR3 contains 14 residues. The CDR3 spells CASSRGGSGNTIYF. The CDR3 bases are TGTGCCAGCAGTAGAGGGGGTTCTGGAAACACCATATATTTT.

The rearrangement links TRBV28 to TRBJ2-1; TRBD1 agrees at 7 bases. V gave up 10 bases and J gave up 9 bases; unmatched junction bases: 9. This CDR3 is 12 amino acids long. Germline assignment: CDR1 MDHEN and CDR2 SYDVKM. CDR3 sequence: CATLSQGLEQFF. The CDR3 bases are TGTGCCACCCTTTCACAGGGGCTTGAGCAGTTCTTC.